This T cell receptor beta chain stems from a study of blood T cell repertoires in COVID-19. Study overall: There were acute and convalescent COVID-19 samples, and they came from the United States, Italy and Spain.

This CDR3 has 13 amino acids. The V end was cut by 6 bases, the J end by 8 bases, with 11 bases between. CDR1 and CDR2 (germline): SEHNR, FQNEAQ (reference sequence). In the original workflow: Estimates of nucleated cell counts were drawn from the amplification of reference gene primers. TCRdb's table, derived via immunoSEQ multiplex PCR, lists solely in-frame clones and lacks some. V, J and clone size reflect that table, while D and trimming were determined from the DNA. The sample yields 70,000 or so clones, over 60% seen once. The sequencing sample was made of peripheral blood. The chain combines TRBV7-9 with TRBJ1-6, with D perhaps matching TRBD1 (5 bases). This receptor was obtained from a man aged 55 to 70 with COVID-19, enrolled during active disease. CDR3 sequence: CASRWTQDSPLHF. The DNA for the CDR3 is TGTGCCAGCAGGTGGACACAAGATTCACCCCTCCACTTT.